This TCR beta chain was documented in a study of blood T cells in healthy people across ages. Then a second PCR, running about 7 to 11 cycles, was carried out with a sample-barcoded 5' primer and a J-beta primer mix. One entry per CDR3 protein, called by TCRdb with MiXCR from the 5' RACE reads. Among hundreds of thousands of distinct CDR3 sequences listed, roughly 64% were seen once. Every sample had a minimum of 7 million PBMCs isolated. V was trimmed by 4 bases and J by 4 bases, leaving 14 bases between them. Germline V gene lookup returns CDR1 LGHDT and CDR2 YNNKEL (reference sequence). This CDR3 contains 14 residues.

This sequence was found in a man aged 25-40 years in good health. Material: blood. The chain employs TRBV3-1 and TRBJ2-7; possibly TRBD2 for D (5 bases). The CDR3 nucleotides are TGTGCCAGCAGCCCGGACGGCGGGTTATACGAGCAGTACTTC. The encoded protein is CASSPDGGLYEQYF.